These T cell receptor beta chains were read from a single sample in a study of blood T cells in healthy people across ages. TCRdb processed the 5' RACE reads anew with MiXCR; each CDR3 protein has one entry. The sample has roughly 860,000 distinct CDR3 sequences, 55% to 65% seen once. Source material: blood. Receptors originate from a man under 40 in good health. Each CDR3 is given with its conserved first and last residue. A D gene is named only where the DNA matches it firmly. Size is omitted from some rows. Given values are once, few, many or a class for expanded clones.

CDR3 length: 16; V gene: TRBV4-2; D gene: NA; J gene: TRBJ2-7; clone size: NA; CDR3 DNA: TGTGCCAGCAGCCGGGAACAGGGAGGGGGCTCCTACGAGCAGTACTTC; CDR3 protein: CASSREQGGGSYEQYF
CDR3 length: 13; V gene: TRBV27; D gene: NA; J gene: TRBJ2-7; clone size: NA; CDR3 DNA: TGTGCCAGCAGTTTATTTAAGGCCTACGAGCAGTACTTC; CDR3 protein: CASSLFKAYEQYF
CDR3 length: 13; V gene: TRBV4-3; D gene: NA; J gene: TRBJ1-1; clone size: NA; CDR3 DNA: TGCGCCAGCAGCCACCGGGACTTGGCTGAAGCTTTCTTT; CDR3 protein: CASSHRDLAEAFF
CDR3 length: 13; V gene: TRBV25-1; D gene: NA; J gene: TRBJ1-2; clone size: NA; CDR3 DNA: TGTGCCAGCAGTGAATATCAGGGCTATGGCTACACCTTC; CDR3 protein: CASSEYQGYGYTF
CDR3 length: 14; V gene: TRBV6-6; D gene: NA; J gene: TRBJ2-5; clone size: few; CDR3 DNA: TGTGCCAGCAGTTCGGGGTCGCGCGGGGAGACCCAGTACTTC; CDR3 protein: CASSSGSRGETQYF
CDR3 length: 14; V gene: TRBV6-2/TRBV6-3; D gene: TRBD1; J gene: TRBJ2-7; clone size: NA; CDR3 DNA: TGTGCCAGCATTCCAGAGGGGGCGTCCTACGAGCAGTACTTC; CDR3 protein: CASIPEGASYEQYF
CDR3 length: 16; V gene: TRBV4-2; D gene: NA; J gene: TRBJ2-2; clone size: once; CDR3 DNA: TGTGCCAGCAGCCAGTCGGAAGGGTGGTTCACCGGGGAGCTGTTTTTT; CDR3 protein: CASSQSEGWFTGELFF
CDR3 length: 18; V gene: TRBV24-1; D gene: TRBD1; J gene: TRBJ2-6; clone size: few; CDR3 DNA: TGTGCCACCAGTGACCCGGGACAGGGGGCTCCTGGGGCCAACGTCCTGACTTTC; CDR3 protein: CATSDPGQGAPGANVLTF
CDR3 length: 13; V gene: TRBV20-1; D gene: NA; J gene: TRBJ2-3; clone size: NA; CDR3 DNA: TGCAGTGCTCCCTTCGACAGCACAGATACGCAGTATTTT; CDR3 protein: CSAPFDSTDTQYF
CDR3 length: 15; V gene: TRBV6-2/TRBV6-3; D gene: TRBD2; J gene: TRBJ2-6; clone size: NA; CDR3 DNA: TGTGCCAGCGGTTGGGAGGGCTCTGGGGCCAACGTCCTGACTTTC; CDR3 protein: CASGWEGSGANVLTF
CDR3 length: 10; V gene: TRBV6-6; D gene: NA; J gene: TRBJ1-2; clone size: once; CDR3 DNA: TGTGCCAGCAAGGGCCGGAGCTACACCTTC; CDR3 protein: CASKGRSYTF
CDR3 length: 16; V gene: TRBV11-2; D gene: TRBD2; J gene: TRBJ2-3; clone size: once; CDR3 DNA: TGTGCCAGCAGCTCCCAACTAGCGGCTAACGGGGATACGCAGTATTTT; CDR3 protein: CASSSQLAANGDTQYF
CDR3 length: 11; V gene: TRBV6-5; D gene: NA; J gene: TRBJ2-7; clone size: NA; CDR3 DNA: TGTGCCAGCATGGGAGGAAACGAGCAGTACTTC; CDR3 protein: CASMGGNEQYF
CDR3 length: 17; V gene: TRBV6-1; D gene: NA; J gene: TRBJ2-7; clone size: NA; CDR3 DNA: TGTGCCAGCAGTGACTTCGGAGGACCCCTCACAGGCTACGAGCAGTACTTC; CDR3 protein: CASSDFGGPLTGYEQYF
CDR3 length: 14; V gene: TRBV27; D gene: NA; J gene: TRBJ2-3; clone size: few; CDR3 DNA: TGTGCCAGCAGTTGGCAGGGATACACAGATACGCAGTATTTT; CDR3 protein: CASSWQGYTDTQYF
CDR3 length: 13; V gene: TRBV4-2; D gene: NA; J gene: TRBJ2-1; clone size: few; CDR3 DNA: TGTGCCAGCAGTAGGGACTCTCTCGATGAGCAGTTCTTC; CDR3 protein: CASSRDSLDEQFF
CDR3 length: 16; V gene: TRBV2; D gene: NA; J gene: TRBJ2-3; clone size: NA; CDR3 DNA: TGTGCCAGACAGGGGATTCAGCGGGGAGGCACAGATACGCAGTATTTT; CDR3 protein: CARQGIQRGGTDTQYF
CDR3 length: 15; V gene: TRBV20-1; D gene: NA; J gene: TRBJ2-7; clone size: NA; CDR3 DNA: TGCAGTGCTGAAACCCGGACCACCGGCACCTACGAGCAGTACTTC; CDR3 protein: CSAETRTTGTYEQYF
CDR3 length: 12; V gene: TRBV28; D gene: TRBD1; J gene: TRBJ2-7; clone size: NA; CDR3 DNA: TGTGCCAGCAAGGGACAGGGACACGAGCAGTACTTC; CDR3 protein: CASKGQGHEQYF
CDR3 length: 14; V gene: TRBV12-3/TRBV12-4; D gene: NA; J gene: TRBJ1-1; clone size: NA; CDR3 DNA: TGTGCCAGCAGTTCCCCAATGGAAGGCCCTGAAGCTTTCTTT; CDR3 protein: CASSSPMEGPEAFF
CDR3 length: 14; V gene: TRBV3-1; D gene: NA; J gene: TRBJ2-2; clone size: once; CDR3 DNA: TGTGCCAGCAGCCAAGTTCGGGGGACCGGGGAGCTGTTTTTT; CDR3 protein: CASSQVRGTGELFF
CDR3 length: 17; V gene: TRBV12-3/TRBV12-4; D gene: NA; J gene: TRBJ2-3; clone size: few; CDR3 DNA: TGTGCCAGCAACATTGGGGGGGCGAGGAGTTTAACAGATACGCAGTATTTT; CDR3 protein: CASNIGGARSLTDTQYF
CDR3 length: 17; V gene: TRBV5-4; D gene: TRBD2; J gene: TRBJ2-1; clone size: few; CDR3 DNA: TGTGCCAGCAGCCCCGCGAGGCGGGGGGAGCACTACAATGAGCAGTTCTTC; CDR3 protein: CASSPARRGEHYNEQFF
CDR3 length: 15; V gene: TRBV7-3; D gene: TRBD1; J gene: TRBJ2-5; clone size: NA; CDR3 DNA: TGTGCCAGCAGCCGATCGACAGGGGTCACAGAGACCCAGTACTTC; CDR3 protein: CASSRSTGVTETQYF
CDR3 length: 14; V gene: TRBV30; D gene: TRBD1; J gene: TRBJ2-3; clone size: NA; CDR3 DNA: TGTGCCGGAACGCCCGGGACAGGGGGGGATACGCAGTATTTT; CDR3 protein: CAGTPGTGGDTQYF
CDR3 length: 15; V gene: TRBV5-1; D gene: NA; J gene: TRBJ2-1; clone size: NA; CDR3 DNA: TGCGCCAGCAGCTACAGGGCCCCCGGCTACAATGAGCAGTTCTTC; CDR3 protein: CASSYRAPGYNEQFF
CDR3 length: 15; V gene: TRBV4-2; D gene: NA; J gene: TRBJ2-1; clone size: NA; CDR3 DNA: TGTGCCAGCAGCCAAGCAGGACGATTTGGGAATGAGCAGTTCTTC; CDR3 protein: CASSQAGRFGNEQFF
CDR3 length: 15; V gene: TRBV20-1; D gene: TRBD1; J gene: TRBJ2-7; clone size: NA; CDR3 DNA: TGCAGTGCTTGCCGATTACAGGGGGCAAAAAGCGAGCAGTACTTC; CDR3 protein: CSACRLQGAKSEQYF
CDR3 length: 14; V gene: TRBV25-1; D gene: NA; J gene: TRBJ2-5; clone size: few; CDR3 DNA: TGTGCCAGCAGTGAATGGGGCAGCCAAGAGACCCAGTACTTC; CDR3 protein: CASSEWGSQETQYF
CDR3 length: 13; V gene: TRBV20-1; D gene: NA; J gene: TRBJ2-5; clone size: few; CDR3 DNA: TGCAGTGCCCAAAGTGGGACCCAAGAGACCCAGTACTTC; CDR3 protein: CSAQSGTQETQYF
CDR3 length: 15; V gene: TRBV28; D gene: TRBD2; J gene: TRBJ2-5; clone size: many; CDR3 DNA: TGTGCCAGCAGTTTATACGGGGGGGGCCAAGAGACCCAGTACTTC; CDR3 protein: CASSLYGGGQETQYF
CDR3 length: 16; V gene: TRBV3-1; D gene: NA; J gene: TRBJ2-7; clone size: few; CDR3 DNA: TGTGCCAGCAGCCAAGGGATTTCGGTAGGACCCTACGAGCAGTACTTC; CDR3 protein: CASSQGISVGPYEQYF
CDR3 length: 15; V gene: TRBV14; D gene: NA; J gene: TRBJ1-1; clone size: few; CDR3 DNA: TGTGCCAGCAGCCAAGATAAAGGGGAGTTCAATGAAGCTTTCTTT; CDR3 protein: CASSQDKGEFNEAFF
CDR3 length: 13; V gene: TRBV4-3; D gene: TRBD1; J gene: TRBJ2-5; clone size: once; CDR3 DNA: TGCGCCAGCAGCCAAGGGACAGGGATTGAGCAGTACTTC; CDR3 protein: CASSQGTGIEQYF
CDR3 length: 12; V gene: TRBV7-9; D gene: NA; J gene: TRBJ2-7; clone size: NA; CDR3 DNA: TGTGCCAGCAGCCTAAAGTGGGACGAGCAGTACTTC; CDR3 protein: CASSLKWDEQYF
CDR3 length: 15; V gene: TRBV12-3/TRBV12-4; D gene: NA; J gene: TRBJ2-3; clone size: NA; CDR3 DNA: TGTGCCAGCAGGTTGCAGTCGGCGTCGACAGATACGCAGTATTTT; CDR3 protein: CASRLQSASTDTQYF
CDR3 length: 13; V gene: TRBV7-9; D gene: NA; J gene: TRBJ1-1; clone size: NA; CDR3 DNA: TGTGCCAGCAGCTTCGGTTCGCGGGGTGAAGCTTTCTTT; CDR3 protein: CASSFGSRGEAFF
CDR3 length: 13; V gene: TRBV7-9; D gene: NA; J gene: TRBJ1-1; clone size: NA; CDR3 DNA: TGTGCCAGCCTGGAAGATACGAGAACTGAAGCTTTCTTT; CDR3 protein: CASLEDTRTEAFF
CDR3 length: 13; V gene: TRBV7-3; D gene: TRBD1; J gene: TRBJ1-5; clone size: NA; CDR3 DNA: TGTGCCTGCAGCCGGGACAGGGATCAGCCCCAGCATTTT; CDR3 protein: CACSRDRDQPQHF
CDR3 length: 16; V gene: TRBV6-5; D gene: TRBD1; J gene: TRBJ2-5; clone size: NA; CDR3 DNA: TGTGCCAGCAGTTATCAGGACAGGGGGTTAGAAGAGACCCAGTACTTC; CDR3 protein: CASSYQDRGLEETQYF
CDR3 length: 14; V gene: TRBV19; D gene: NA; J gene: TRBJ1-1; clone size: NA; CDR3 DNA: TGTGCCAGTACCTACGCGACGGCGAACACTGAAGCTTTCTTT; CDR3 protein: CASTYATANTEAFF
CDR3 length: 15; V gene: TRBV7-9; D gene: NA; J gene: TRBJ1-4; clone size: NA; CDR3 DNA: TGTGCCAGCAGCTTAGTTTCCGGGGCTAATGAAAAACTGTTTTTT; CDR3 protein: CASSLVSGANEKLFF
CDR3 length: 12; V gene: TRBV29-1; D gene: NA; J gene: TRBJ2-7; clone size: NA; CDR3 DNA: TGCAGCGTTGATCTCGGGACCGGCGAGCAGTACTTC; CDR3 protein: CSVDLGTGEQYF
CDR3 length: 12; V gene: TRBV20-1; D gene: NA; J gene: TRBJ2-7; clone size: NA; CDR3 DNA: TGCAGTGCTACCACAGTACTAGACGAGCAGTACTTC; CDR3 protein: CSATTVLDEQYF
CDR3 length: 19; V gene: TRBV4-3; D gene: TRBD2; J gene: TRBJ2-1; clone size: NA; CDR3 DNA: TGCGCCAGCAGCCAAGATTGGGGACTAGCGGGGAGAAGGGGCAATGAGCAGTTCTTC; CDR3 protein: CASSQDWGLAGRRGNEQFF
CDR3 length: 12; V gene: TRBV2; D gene: NA; J gene: TRBJ2-2; clone size: NA; CDR3 DNA: TGTGCCAGCGGGGGGCCCGGCGGGGAGCTGTTTTTT; CDR3 protein: CASGGPGGELFF
CDR3 length: 13; V gene: TRBV27; D gene: NA; J gene: TRBJ1-2; clone size: NA; CDR3 DNA: TGTGCCAGCAGTTTACTAACAGGGTTTGGCTACACCTTC; CDR3 protein: CASSLLTGFGYTF
CDR3 length: 14; V gene: TRBV27; D gene: TRBD2; J gene: TRBJ2-7; clone size: NA; CDR3 DNA: TGTGCCAGCAACAAGCGGGGGGGCCTCGACGAGCAGTACTTC; CDR3 protein: CASNKRGGLDEQYF
CDR3 length: 14; V gene: TRBV20-1; D gene: NA; J gene: TRBJ2-3; clone size: NA; CDR3 DNA: TGCAGTGCTAGCCCCGGGGGCGACACAGATACGCAGTATTTT; CDR3 protein: CSASPGGDTDTQYF
CDR3 length: 12; V gene: TRBV20-1; D gene: NA; J gene: TRBJ2-7; clone size: NA; CDR3 DNA: TGCAGTGCTAATTCGAGGGACTACGAGCAGTACTTC; CDR3 protein: CSANSRDYEQYF
CDR3 length: 12; V gene: TRBV28; D gene: NA; J gene: TRBJ1-5; clone size: NA; CDR3 DNA: TGTGCCAGCCGGGTTCCCGATCAGCCCCAGCATTTT; CDR3 protein: CASRVPDQPQHF
CDR3 length: 16; V gene: TRBV20-1; D gene: TRBD2; J gene: TRBJ2-5; clone size: NA; CDR3 DNA: TGCAGTGCTAGAGATGATGGGACTAGCGGTAGGGATGAGCAGTACTTC; CDR3 protein: CSARDDGTSGRDEQYF
CDR3 length: 13; V gene: TRBV20-1; D gene: NA; J gene: TRBJ1-5; clone size: NA; CDR3 DNA: TGCAGTGCTAGCCCTTATAGCAATCAGCCCCAGCATTTT; CDR3 protein: CSASPYSNQPQHF
CDR3 length: 14; V gene: TRBV7-9; D gene: NA; J gene: TRBJ2-1; clone size: many; CDR3 DNA: TGTGCCAGCAGCTTAGTTGTCAGGGGCAATGAGCAGTTCTTC; CDR3 protein: CASSLVVRGNEQFF
CDR3 length: 17; V gene: TRBV2; D gene: TRBD2; J gene: TRBJ2-4; clone size: once; CDR3 DNA: TGTGCCAGCAGTGCGACTAGCGGGGGGGCCGGGGGAAACATTCAGTACTTC; CDR3 protein: CASSATSGGAGGNIQYF
CDR3 length: 14; V gene: TRBV9; D gene: NA; J gene: TRBJ2-3; clone size: NA; CDR3 DNA: TGTGCCGGCAGCGGAGGGGACAGCACAGATACGCAGTATTTT; CDR3 protein: CAGSGGDSTDTQYF
CDR3 length: 17; V gene: TRBV10-3; D gene: TRBD2; J gene: TRBJ2-7; clone size: NA; CDR3 DNA: TGTGCCATCCATAAGGGGACTAGCGGGGGGCCGGACAATGAGCAGTACTTC; CDR3 protein: CAIHKGTSGGPDNEQYF
CDR3 length: 14; V gene: TRBV6-1; D gene: NA; J gene: TRBJ2-6; clone size: NA; CDR3 DNA: TGTGCCAGCAGTGCCAGGGGTGGGGCCAACGTCCTGACTTTC; CDR3 protein: CASSARGGANVLTF